The 27 T cell receptor beta chains listed next were all sequenced from one sample in a study of T cell changes during pregnancy in multiple sclerosis. This table comes from immunoSEQ multiplex PCR, and its TCRdb copy is limited to in-frame clones, with some not included. The sample shows fewer than 40,000 clones, over 90% of them seen only once. Sequencing was performed on CD4+ T cells from peripheral blood mononuclear cells, taken in the second trimester of pregnancy. Every receptor here comes from a female donor with multiple sclerosis, enrolled in a pregnancy study.

The rearrangement links TRBV7-2 to TRBJ2-7; possible D gene TRBD1, 6 bases. Germline V CDR1 and CDR2: SGHTA, FQGNSA. V shed 1 base and J shed 6 bases, with 13 bases lying between them. The CDR3 extends over 14 amino acids. The CDR3 sequence: CASSLGPGVSEQYF. Here the CDR3 DNA reads TGTGCCAGCAGCTTAGGCCCAGGGGTTAGCGAGCAGTACTTC.

The J gene is TRBJ2-3, the V gene TRBV7-9, with a tentative D call TRBD1 (6 bases). Germline-derived CDR1 and CDR2 are SEHNR and FQNEAQ (reference sequence). V lost 1 base to trimming and J lost 0 bases, with 11 bases between them. CDR3 size: 16 residues. The CDR3 sequence is CASSLVRTASTDTQYF. In DNA, the CDR3 is TGTGCCAGCAGCTTAGTCCGGACAGCTAGCACAGATACGCAGTATTTT.

This sequence joins TRBV9 and TRBJ2-7; possibly TRBD1 for D (6 bases). The V end was cut by 4 bases, the J end by 4 bases, with 18 bases between. This CDR3 region has 15 residues. CDR1 SGDLS and CDR2 YYNGEE come from the germline V gene. The CDR3 reads CASSPHERGSYEQYF. The CDR3 DNA is TGTGCCAGCAGCCCACACGAGAGGGGGTCTTACGAGCAGTACTTC. Full variable domain (rest looked up from reference TRBV9 and TRBJ2-7): DSGVTQTPKHLITATGQRVTLRCSPRSGDLSVYWYQQSLDQGLQFLIQYYNGEERAKGNILERFSAQQFPDLHSELNLSSLELGDSALYFCASSPHERGSYEQYFGPGTRLTVT.

This rearrangement joins TRBV19 to TRBJ2-7, with TRBD1 identical over 7 bases. This CDR3 spans 15 amino acids. The V gene end was trimmed by 5 bases and the J gene end by 0 bases; junction bases not matched to a gene: 7. Germline assignment: CDR1 LNHDA and CDR2 SQIVND (reference sequence). CDR3 DNA sequence: TGTGCCAGTAGTTCCCCGGGACAGAGCTCCTACGAGCAGTACTTC. As protein: CASSSPGQSSYEQYF.

The chain carries TRBV27 and TRBJ2-2; 7 nucleotides align to TRBD1. The CDR3 has 15 amino acids. From germline, CDR1 is MNHEY and CDR2 SMNVEV (reference sequence). V lost 6 bases, J lost 0 bases, and 4 bases stayed unmatched. The CDR3 region has the DNA TGTGCCAGCAGAAAGGGACAGCCGAACACCGGGGAGCTGTTTTTT. It specifies CASRKGQPNTGELFF.

This clone was counted a single time. The V call is TRBV2, the J call TRBJ2-7, with 9 positions matching TRBD2. The germline gives CDR1 SNHLY, CDR2 FYNNEI. J lost 3 bases, V lost 7 bases, and 4 bases had no gene match. The length of the CDR3 is 13 residues. CDR3 sequence (DNA): TGTGCCAGCATTATAGCGGGAGTCTACGAGCAGTACTTC. It encodes CASIIAGVYEQYF.

V and J are TRBV19 and TRBJ2-7; 7 bases line up with TRBD2. Germline assignment: CDR1 LNHDA and CDR2 SQIVND (reference sequence). CDR3 length equals 15 residues. The trim removed 10 bases at V and 0 bases at J, leaving 12 bases unmatched. The CDR3 DNA follows: TGTGCCACGAAAACCCACGGGGAGGGCTCCTACGAGCAGTACTTC. It codes for CATKTHGEGSYEQYF.

The chain uses TRBV19 and TRBJ1-1, with D perhaps TRBD1 (5 bases). The CDR3 is 13 residues long. CDR1 is LNHDA and CDR2 is SQIVND in the germline V gene (reference sequence). The V end was cut by 7 bases, the J end by 2 bases, with 11 bases between. The CDR3 loop is CASTARANTEAFF. For the CDR3, the DNA is TGTGCCAGTACGGCCAGGGCTAACACTGAAGCTTTCTTT.

CDR3: CASSPRGPNQPQHF. CDR3 nucleotides: TGTGCCAGCTCACCGAGGGGGCCTAATCAGCCCCAGCATTTT. The V call is TRBV18, the J call TRBJ1-5; 7 bases are shared with TRBD1. Germline-derived CDR1 and CDR2 are KGHSH and LQKENI. This CDR3 has 14 residues. Trimming took 3 bases from V and 4 from J; bases not matched to a gene: 3.

The chain combines TRBV10-2 with TRBJ2-7; TRBD2 is a possible D gene (6 bases). In germline, CDR1 is WSHSY, CDR2 SAAADI. Deletions cut 0 bases from V and 3 bases from J, with 12 bases between. The CDR3 runs to 15 residues. For the CDR3, the DNA is TGCGCCAGCAGTGAGTCGGCGGGATTCGTCTACGAGCAGTACTTC. Amino acid sequence: CASSESAGFVYEQYF.

The chain is built from TRBV27 and TRBJ1-5; unclear D gene. Germline assignment: CDR1 MNHEY and CDR2 SMNVEV (reference sequence). The CDR3 length is 14 residues. Deletions cut 4 bases from V and 4 bases from J, with 11 bases between. The CDR3 DNA sequence: TGTGCCAGCAGTTCCACCCCGGGGAATCAGCCCCAGCATTTT. Encoded protein: CASSSTPGNQPQHF.

This chain joins TRBV10-1 and TRBJ1-5; TRBD1 aligns across 7 bases. There are 14 residues in the CDR3. Per the germline V gene, CDR1 is WNHNN and CDR2 is SYGVQD (reference sequence). Trimming took 7 bases from V and 5 from J; bases not matched to a gene: 8. CDR3 residues: CASTWTGGDQPQHF. The CDR3 DNA sequence: TGCGCCAGCACCTGGACAGGAGGTGATCAGCCCCAGCATTTT.

The V gene is TRBV10-3, the J gene TRBJ1-2; 8 bases are shared with TRBD1. Per germline, CDR1 ENHRY and CDR2 SYGVKD. The CDR3 is made up of 13 amino acids. Trimming at V came to 4 bases and at J to 3 bases, leaving 1 base not matched to a gene. DNA of the CDR3: TGTGCCATCAGTGTGACAGGGGACTATGGCTACACCTTC. Translation gives CAISVTGDYGYTF.

This clone was seen a single time. This chain connects TRBV20-1 to TRBJ2-5, with a tentative D call TRBD1 (5 bases). Trimming took 7 bases from V and 5 from J, leaving 11 bases between them. The CDR3 is 11 amino acids. The germline V gene has CDR1 DFQATT and CDR2 SNEGSKA (reference sequence). CDR3 bases: TGCAGTGTCAGGGTTTCGGAGACCCAGTACTTC. Its translation: CSVRVSETQYF.

The V call is TRBV19, the J call TRBJ1-1; a possible D gene is TRBD1 (5 bases). Per germline, CDR1 LNHDA and CDR2 SQIVND (reference sequence). The CDR3 runs to 14 residues. The V gene lost 4 bases and the J gene lost 3 bases, with 12 bases spanning the gap. The CDR3 DNA reads as TGTGCCAGTAGTAGGCCAGGGCGGTACACTGAAGCTTTCTTT. Protein product: CASSRPGRYTEAFF.

The count of this clone is one. This sequence joins TRBV11-2 and TRBJ1-6; 7 bases match TRBD1. After removal of 0 bases from V and 12 bases from J, the junction contained 2 bases not matched to a gene. This CDR3 is 13 amino acids long. CDR1 and CDR2 (germline): SGHAT, FQNNGV. Here the CDR3 reads CASSLDRTGPLHF. CDR3 nucleotides: TGTGCCAGCAGCTTAGATCGGACAGGACCCCTCCACTTT.

The chain combines TRBV30 with TRBJ1-1; D perhaps matches TRBD1 (6 bases). In germline, CDR1 is GTSNPN, CDR2 SVGIG (reference sequence). V lost 2 bases, J lost 3 bases, and 22 bases lay in between. The CDR3 consists of 17 residues. This chain's CDR3 is CAWSFWRGGGLDTEAFF. CDR3 nucleotides: TGTGCCTGGAGTTTTTGGCGGGGAGGGGGGCTCGACACTGAAGCTTTCTTT.

The chain links TRBV7-3 to TRBJ2-1, with 10 bases lining up with TRBD2. The CDR3 extends over 13 amino acids. The J segment lost 8 bases and the V segment lost 5 bases, leaving 3 bases of the junction unmatched. Germline V gives CDR1 SGHTA, CDR2 FQGTGA. The CDR3 DNA reads as TGTGCCAGCAGCAGCGGGGGGGCCGATGAGCAGTTCTTC. Residues: CASSSGGADEQFF.

V is TRBV6-6 and J is TRBJ1-2; 10 bases fit TRBD1. This CDR3 contains 14 residues. From germline, CDR1 is MNHNY and CDR2 SVGAGI (reference sequence). V shed 6 bases and J 8 bases; nucleotides not matched to a gene: 9. The CDR3 sequence: CASRTDRGWGGYTF. The CDR3 bases are TGTGCCAGCAGAACGGACAGGGGGTGGGGGGGCTACACCTTC.

This clone was detected only a few times. V gene TRBV7-9 combines with J gene TRBJ2-1, with 14 bases lining up with TRBD2. The CDR3 contains 16 residues. J gave up 5 bases and V 6 bases, and 6 bases lay outside the gene matches. Germline V gene data show CDR1 as SEHNR and CDR2 as FQNEAQ (reference sequence). CDR3 sequence: CASRTSGRAGDNEQFF. The CDR3 coding sequence is TGTGCCAGCAGGACTAGCGGGAGGGCCGGGGACAATGAGCAGTTCTTC.

The V call is TRBV6-5, the J call TRBJ2-5, with D possibly TRBD1 on 6 matching bases. This CDR3 is built from 14 residues. Germline assignment: CDR1 MNHEY and CDR2 SVGAGI. Trimming cost V 5 bases and J 10 bases, with 20 bases left between them. CDR3 DNA: TGTGCCAGCAGTCCCGACAGGTCATACTCGGGCCAGTACTTC. Translation gives CASSPDRSYSGQYF.

The J gene is TRBJ1-5, the V gene TRBV5-3; TRBD1 is a possible D gene (5 bases). TRBV5-3 is labeled an ORF, and its function is uncertain. The CDR3 runs 15 residues. V was cut by 5 bases and J by 3 bases, with 15 bases left in between. CDR3 in amino acids: CARSHQGYNNQPQHF. The CDR3 region has the DNA TGTGCCAGAAGTCACCAGGGATACAACAATCAGCCCCAGCATTTT.

The V call is TRBV30, the J call TRBJ1-3; TRBD1 might be the D (5 bases). V lost 2 bases, J lost 3 bases, and 14 bases lay in between. CDR3 length: 15 residues. Per germline, CDR1 GTSNPN and CDR2 SVGIG (reference sequence). The CDR3 loop is CAWSQKQEYGNTIYF. The CDR3 region has the DNA TGTGCCTGGAGTCAAAAACAGGAGTATGGAAACACCATATATTTT.

This clone was observed once. CDR3 bases: TGTGCCAGCAGCTACGAGGGGGCGGGGGAAAAACTGTTTTTT. Protein product: CASSYEGAGEKLFF. J is TRBJ1-4 and V is TRBV7-9; 7 nucleotides agree with TRBD1. Losses at the gene ends were 4 bases for V and 8 bases for J; bases not matched to a gene: 7. This CDR3 contains 14 residues. Germline CDR1 reads SEHNR; CDR2 reads FQNEAQ (reference sequence).

The J gene is TRBJ2-1, the V gene TRBV11-3, with TRBD2 matching 10 bases. Germline trimming cut 5 bases from V and 7 bases from J; bases unmatched to any gene: 8. This CDR3 comprises 15 residues. The germline V gene encodes CDR1 SGHNT and CDR2 YENEEA. CDR3 nucleotide sequence: TGTGCCAGCAGCCCTTCTAGCGGGAGCCGAAATGAGCAGTTCTTC. This encodes CASSPSSGSRNEQFF.

This rearrangement joins TRBV7-2 to TRBJ2-1, with D unclear. This CDR3 comprises 13 residues. V was pared by 8 bases and J by 5 bases, with 13 bases between. Germline CDR1 SGHTA, CDR2 FQGNSA. CDR3 protein: CASGTWRNNEQFF. CDR3 nucleotide sequence: TGTGCCAGCGGAACCTGGCGGAACAATGAGCAGTTCTTC.

This clone was seen just once. CDR3 sequence: CASSGQGGNEQFF. In DNA form, the CDR3 reads TGTGCCAGCTCCGGACAGGGGGGGAATGAGCAGTTCTTC. V usage is TRBV11-3 and J usage is TRBJ2-1; the match to TRBD1 covers 10 bases. Germline V lookup: CDR1 SGHNT, CDR2 YENEEA. With V trimmed by 8 bases and J by 7 bases, 5 bases remained unmatched. The CDR3 contains 13 residues.